Listed below are T cell receptor beta chains from one sample, sequenced in a study of monozygotic twins with inflammatory bowel disease. From its re-call of the 5' RACE reads, TCRdb lists each CDR3 protein once, without DNA. The sample includes 140,000 to 150,000 distinct CDR3 sequences. The sequenced sample was blood. The receptors were gathered from a human donor with ulcerative colitis or Crohn's disease, or a healthy co-twin of an affected twin (not recorded which). CDR3s include the opening cysteine and the closing phenylalanine or tryptophan.

V	J	CDR3
TRBV10-3	TRBJ2-5	CAISESASGSGETQYF
TRBV5-1	TRBJ1-5	CASSLAGQLNQPQHF
TRBV28	TRBJ2-1	CASSQWTSGSYNEQFF
TRBV7-3	TRBJ2-2	CASSRWGLAGNTGELFF
TRBV6-5	TRBJ2-7	CASSYFGTSGRTYEQYF
TRBV6-5	TRBJ2-7	CASSYGQRTYEQYF
TRBV5-1	TRBJ1-1	CASSLRADRDEAFF
TRBV12-3/TRBV12-4	TRBJ2-1	CASSFWATSGRYKQFF
TRBV29-1	TRBJ1-4	CSVGGLTEKLFF
TRBV20-1	TRBJ1-5	CSASAGNGNQPQHF